There are a few counts of the clone carrying this T cell receptor (beta chain). V was pared by 5 bases and J by 1 base, with 6 bases of the junction left unmatched. This CDR3 is built from 15 residues. The germline V gene encodes CDR1 SGHAT and CDR2 FQNNGV. The entirety of the isolated RNA underwent reverse transcription, so expressed TCRB transcripts were sequenced. Method: immunoSEQ multiplex PCR; TCRdb's copy keeps in-frame clones and lacks some. This table holds approximately 330,000 clones, roughly 9.6% found once. A single heparinised blood sample, averaging approximately 100 mL, was obtained per donor. Sorting with CD45RO/CCR7/CD25/CD127/CD95/CD27 yielded naive, central memory, regulatory and stem-like memory CD4+ cells. The data originate from a study of beta chain features in type 1 diabetes. Study overall: Examined across all samples were just under 110,000,000 sorted cells.

The specimen sequenced was naive CD4+ T cells from blood. The clonotype originates from a woman in her twenties or thirties in good health. This chain links TRBV11-2 with TRBJ2-3; 7 nucleotides align to TRBD2. CDR3 coding DNA: TGTGCCAGCAGCCCGCGGGACTACGGCACAGATACGCAGTATTTT. Translated: CASSPRDYGTDTQYF.